The clone carrying this T cell receptor (beta chain) is a singleton in its sample. These data originate in a study of cytomegalovirus exposure and HLA in healthy donors. 60 Vbeta and 13 Jbeta primers were used in PCR. TCRdb's copy holds only in-frame clones and misses some; the assay was immunoSEQ multiplex PCR. The table has 85,000 to 100,000 clones, approximately 90% seen once; the top ten hold 2% to 2.5%. Trimming pared 5 bases from V and 6 bases from J, leaving 14 bases between. The CDR3 consists of 14 residues. In germline, CDR1 is LNHDA, CDR2 SQIVND (reference sequence). The sample was PBMCs. This clonotype was obtained from a man younger than 30 in good health and CMV-seronegative. This sequence joins TRBV19 and TRBJ1-5, with a possible D match to TRBD1 (5 bases). The chain's CDR3 is CASSLAAGGQPQHF. CDR3 sequence (DNA): TGTGCCAGTAGTCTCGCCGCGGGGGGTCAGCCCCAGCATTTT.